Below are 17 T cell receptor beta chains sequenced from a single sample in a study of early T cells in non-severe SARS-CoV-2 infection. From the 5' RACE reads, TCRdb called clonotypes with MiXCR, one entry per CDR3 protein. The data show tens of thousands of distinct CDR3 sequences, with less than 9.5% seen just once and 3.5% to 5% held by the top ten. This material consisted of whole blood, taken at baseline. Receptors were obtained from an adult who was a healthcare worker with PCR-confirmed SARS-CoV-2 infection or an uninfected control (not recorded which).

The chain employs TRBV6-1 and TRBJ1-1; D uncertain. CDR3 size: 15 residues. Trimming cost V 0 bases and J 5 bases, with 13 bases left between them. CDR1 MNHNS and CDR2 SASEGT come from the germline V gene. In DNA, the CDR3 is TGTGCCAGCAGTGAAGCTGGAACAGTAGGTACTGAAGCTTTCTTT. Translated: CASSEAGTVGTEAFF.

The chain combines TRBV30 with TRBJ1-1; maybe TRBD1 (6 bases). The germline V and J ends were trimmed by 2 bases and 10 bases, with 14 bases remaining between them. The CDR3 spans 12 residues. Germline CDR1 GTSNPN, CDR2 SVGIG (reference sequence). CDR3 coding DNA: TGTGCCTGGAGTAAGGACAGCGTACGAGCTTTCTTT. Translated: CAWSKDSVRAFF.

The genes are TRBV5-6 and TRBJ1-5; D unclear. V was trimmed by 5 bases and J by 2 bases, leaving 14 bases between them. Germline V gives CDR1 SGHDT, CDR2 YYEEEE. The CDR3 runs 15 residues. The CDR3 sequence is CASSSTHAGNQPQHF. CDR3 in DNA: TGTGCCAGCAGTTCCACGCACGCGGGCAATCAGCCCCAGCATTTT.

The chain combines TRBV24-1 with TRBJ2-3, with 8 nucleotides matching TRBD2. This CDR3 contains 16 residues. CDR1 KGHDR and CDR2 SFDVKD come from the germline V gene. Losses at the gene ends were 5 bases for V and 6 bases for J; bases not matched to a gene: 12. CDR3 bases: TGTGCCACCAGTGCTGGACTAGCTGGAAATGGTGATACGCAGTATTTT. Amino acid sequence: CATSAGLAGNGDTQYF.

The table lists this clonotype with a few counts. The chain carries TRBV18 and TRBJ1-5; D might be TRBD1 (5 bases). With 3 bases removed from V and 7 bases from J, the gap between germline ends came to 19 bases. Germline V gene lookup returns CDR1 KGHSH and CDR2 LQKENI. The CDR3 length is 16 residues. The CDR3 DNA is TGTGCCAGCTCACCCTCGCAGGGCGGAGTGGACCAGCCCCAGCATTTT. It is translated as CASSPSQGGVDQPQHF.

The chain uses TRBV11-2 and TRBJ2-7; D might be TRBD2 (5 bases). This CDR3 contains 13 residues. Germline V lookup: CDR1 SGHAT, CDR2 FQNNGV. V dropped 5 bases and J dropped 3 bases, with 11 bases sitting between them. CDR3: CASSPPGIYEQYF. The CDR3 DNA reads as TGTGCCAGCAGCCCCCCCGGGATCTACGAGCAGTACTTC.

The DNA for the CDR3 is TGTGCCAGCAGCGAGGGAACCATGGGCAATCAGCCCCAGCATTTT. Translated: CASSEGTMGNQPQHF. This chain joins TRBV2 and TRBJ1-5; D remains unclear. V dropped 6 bases and J dropped 2 bases, with 14 bases sitting between them. The CDR3 is 15 residues long. Germline V gene lookup returns CDR1 SNHLY and CDR2 FYNNEI.

The chain couples TRBV18 to TRBJ2-5, with 7 bases identical to TRBD1. This CDR3 is 15 amino acids long. Per the germline V gene, CDR1 is KGHSH and CDR2 is LQKENI. J lost 1 base, V lost 3 bases, and 5 bases had no gene match. CDR3 coding DNA: TGTGCCAGCTCACCCGAGACAGGGACCCAAGAGACCCAGTACTTC. Protein: CASSPETGTQETQYF. Variable domain in full (rest from reference TRBV18 and TRBJ2-5): NAGVMQNPRHLVRRRGQEARLRCSPMKGHSHVYWYRQLPEEGLKFMVYLQKENIIDESGMPKERFSAEFPKEGPSILRIQQVVRGDSAAYFCASSPETGTQETQYFGPGTRLLVL.

CDR3 coding DNA: TGTGCCAGCAGCAACCGAGGGACCTACAATGAGCAGTTCTTC. Its translation: CASSNRGTYNEQFF. The chain combines TRBV7-2 with TRBJ2-1; TRBD2 might be the D (5 bases). With 5 bases removed from V and 2 bases from J, the gap between germline ends came to 10 bases. This CDR3 comprises 14 residues. Looked up from germline, CDR1 is SGHTA and CDR2 is FQGNSA. Filled out from reference TRBV7-2 and TRBJ2-1, the complete variable domain reads GAGVSQSPSNKVTEKGKDVELRCDPISGHTALYWYRQSLGQGLEFLIYFQGNSAPDKSGLPSDRFSAERTGGSVSTLTIQRTQQEDSAVYLCASSNRGTYNEQFFGPGTRLTVL.

CDR3 protein: CASSPGHSGNEQFF. CDR3 DNA sequence: TGTGCCAGCAGCCCGGGACATTCGGGTAATGAGCAGTTCTTC. The chain carries TRBV14 and TRBJ2-1; tentative D call: TRBD1 (6 bases). Germline lookup yields CDR1 SGHDN and CDR2 FVKESK. Trimming removed 4 bases at V and 7 bases at J, with 14 bases between. This CDR3 contains 14 residues.

This clonotype was seen at least ten times. V and J are TRBV10-3 and TRBJ2-3; maybe TRBD2 (6 bases). The CDR3 is made up of 14 amino acids. Trimming removed 4 bases at V and 4 bases at J, with 12 bases between. Looked up from germline, CDR1 is ENHRY and CDR2 is SYGVKD. CDR3 loop: CAISGGLASDTQYF. The CDR3 coding sequence is TGTGCCATCAGTGGGGGACTTGCCTCAGATACGCAGTATTTT.

There are a few counts of this clonotype. V and J are TRBV7-9 and TRBJ1-1, with no clear D. Trimming took 1 base from V and 1 from J, leaving 4 bases between them. The CDR3 is made up of 13 amino acids. CDR1 and CDR2 (germline): SEHNR, FQNEAQ (reference sequence). The CDR3 sequence is CASSLGANTEAFF. CDR3 nucleotide sequence: TGTGCCAGCAGCTTAGGCGCGAACACTGAAGCTTTCTTT.

This clonotype was seen more than once but under ten times. This rearrangement joins TRBV6-5 to TRBJ2-7; possibly TRBD2 for D (6 bases). The ends were cut back, 4 bases at V and 0 bases at J, with 16 bases in the middle. The germline V gene has CDR1 MNHEY and CDR2 SVGAGI. This CDR3 has 16 residues. The CDR3 DNA is TGTGCCAGCAGTTGGGGGGTGACGGGGACCTCCTACGAGCAGTACTTC. The encoded protein is CASSWGVTGTSYEQYF.

The sample holds many counts of this clonotype. The rearrangement joins TRBV25-1 to TRBJ2-7, with D unresolved. The CDR3 extends over 14 amino acids. Trimming shortened V by 3 bases and J by 9 bases, and 18 bases separated the two germline ends. Germline-derived CDR1 and CDR2 are MGHDK and SYGVNS. The CDR3 reads CASSDLMPPSVQYF. The CDR3 DNA sequence: TGTGCCAGCAGTGACCTCATGCCCCCCTCGGTGCAGTACTTC.

The chain uses TRBV5-1 and TRBJ1-6, with no clear D. Germline values: CDR1 SGHRS, CDR2 YFSETQ. CDR3 length: 14 residues. V was trimmed by 0 bases and J by 10 bases, leaving 11 bases between them. The CDR3 protein is CASSLVGYGSPLHF. CDR3 coding DNA: TGCGCCAGCAGCTTGGTAGGGTACGGATCACCCCTCCACTTT.

The rearrangement links TRBV11-2 to TRBJ2-3; tentative D call: TRBD1 (6 bases). This CDR3 contains 14 residues. Per the germline V gene, CDR1 is SGHAT and CDR2 is FQNNGV. V dropped 5 bases and J dropped 3 bases, with 12 bases sitting between them. CDR3 region: CASSPPRGTDTQYF. The CDR3 nucleotides are TGTGCCAGCAGCCCCCCTAGGGGGACAGATACGCAGTATTTT. Based on the CDR3 plus reference TRBV11-2 and TRBJ2-3, the full variable domain is EAGVAQSPRYKIIEKRQSVAFWCNPISGHATLYWYQQILGQGPKLLIQFQNNGVVDDSQLPKDRFSAERLKGVDSTLKIQPAKLEDSAVYLCASSPPRGTDTQYFGPGTRLTVL.

This clonotype was detected many times. V gene TRBV12-3 or TRBV12-4 combines with J gene TRBJ2-4, with D perhaps matching TRBD1 (6 bases). Trimming took 5 bases from V and 6 from J, leaving 8 bases between them. The CDR3 is 12 amino acids. In nucleotides, the CDR3 is TGTGCCAGCAGTCTACAGGGAAACATTCAGTACTTC. Encoded protein: CASSLQGNIQYF.